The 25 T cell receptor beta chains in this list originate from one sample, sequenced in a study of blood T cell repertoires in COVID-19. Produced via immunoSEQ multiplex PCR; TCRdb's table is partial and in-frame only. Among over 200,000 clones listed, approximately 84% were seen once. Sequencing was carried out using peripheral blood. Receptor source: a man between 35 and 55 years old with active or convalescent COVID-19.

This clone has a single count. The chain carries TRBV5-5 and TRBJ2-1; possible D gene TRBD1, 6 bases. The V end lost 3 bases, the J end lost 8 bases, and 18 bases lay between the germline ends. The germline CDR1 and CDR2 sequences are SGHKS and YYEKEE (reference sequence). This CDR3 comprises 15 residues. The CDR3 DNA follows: TGTGCCAGCAGCTCCATGGGGCAGGGGTGGGATGAGCAGTTCTTC. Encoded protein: CASSSMGQGWDEQFF.

CDR3 sequence: CATAQIRGQRGDLSEQYF. CDR3 nucleotides: TGTGCCACAGCCCAGATCAGGGGGCAGCGGGGAGACCTCTCCGAGCAGTACTTC. The chain carries TRBV7-6 and TRBJ2-7; D is perhaps TRBD1 (8 bases). The V end lost 10 bases, the J end lost 6 bases, and 34 bases lay between the germline ends. The CDR3 length is 18 residues. Germline V gene sequence: CDR1 SGHVS, CDR2 FNYEAQ. Using reference TRBV7-6 and TRBJ2-7 for the parts outside the CDR3, the full variable domain is GAGVSQSPRYKVTKRGQDVALRCDPISGHVSLYWYRQALGQGPEFLTYFNYEAQQDKSGLPNDRFSAERPEGSISTLTIQRTEQRDSAMYRCATAQIRGQRGDLSEQYFGPGTRLTVT.

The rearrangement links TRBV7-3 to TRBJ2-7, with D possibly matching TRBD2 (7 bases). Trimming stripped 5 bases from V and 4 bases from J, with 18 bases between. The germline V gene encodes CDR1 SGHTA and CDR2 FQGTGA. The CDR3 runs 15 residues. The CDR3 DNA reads TGTGCCAGCAGCCGTAGGGGGGGCCTTATGTACGAGCAGTACTTC. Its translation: CASSRRGGLMYEQYF.

The CDR3 is CASTTSWGGSPGGTYEQYF. CDR3 in DNA: TGTGCCAGTACTACCTCCTGGGGAGGGAGTCCTGGGGGAACCTACGAGCAGTACTTC. This chain uses TRBV19 with TRBJ2-7, with 7 bases identical to TRBD2. V dropped 7 bases and J dropped 2; count of bases not matched to a gene: 23. The CDR3 totals 19 residues. Germline V lookup: CDR1 LNHDA, CDR2 SQIVND (reference sequence).

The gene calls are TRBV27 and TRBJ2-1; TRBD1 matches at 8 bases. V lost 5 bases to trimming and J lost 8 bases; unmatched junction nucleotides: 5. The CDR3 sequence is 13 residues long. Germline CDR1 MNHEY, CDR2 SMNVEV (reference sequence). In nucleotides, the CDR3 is TGTGCCAGCAGTGCAAAGACAGGGGATGAGCAGTTCTTC. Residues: CASSAKTGDEQFF.

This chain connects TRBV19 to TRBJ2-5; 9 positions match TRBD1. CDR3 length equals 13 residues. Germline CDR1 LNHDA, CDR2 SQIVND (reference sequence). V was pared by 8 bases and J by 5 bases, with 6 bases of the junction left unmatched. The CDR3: CASAYRGLETQYF. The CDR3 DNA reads TGTGCCAGTGCTTACAGGGGGCTGGAGACCCAGTACTTC.

The CDR3, as DNA: TGTGCCAGCAGCCAAAACAAGCGGGACCAAGAGACCCAGTACTTC. It translates to CASSQNKRDQETQYF. This chain joins TRBV7-9 and TRBJ2-5, with D perhaps TRBD2 (6 bases). V shed 5 bases and J shed 0 bases, with 13 bases lying between them. CDR1 and CDR2 (germline): SEHNR, FQNEAQ (reference sequence). The CDR3 is 15 amino acids.

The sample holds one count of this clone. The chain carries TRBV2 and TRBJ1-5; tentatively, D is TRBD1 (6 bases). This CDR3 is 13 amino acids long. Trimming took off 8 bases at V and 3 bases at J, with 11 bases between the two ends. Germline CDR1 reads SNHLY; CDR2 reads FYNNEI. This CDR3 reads CASGAGVNQPQHF. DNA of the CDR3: TGTGCCAGCGGAGCAGGGGTCAATCAGCCCCAGCATTTT.

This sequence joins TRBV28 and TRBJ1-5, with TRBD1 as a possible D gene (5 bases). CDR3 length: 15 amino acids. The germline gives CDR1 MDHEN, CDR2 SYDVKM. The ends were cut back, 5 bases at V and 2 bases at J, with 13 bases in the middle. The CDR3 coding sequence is TGTGCCAGCAGTCCTTCAGGGTCAGGCAATCAGCCCCAGCATTTT. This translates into CASSPSGSGNQPQHF.

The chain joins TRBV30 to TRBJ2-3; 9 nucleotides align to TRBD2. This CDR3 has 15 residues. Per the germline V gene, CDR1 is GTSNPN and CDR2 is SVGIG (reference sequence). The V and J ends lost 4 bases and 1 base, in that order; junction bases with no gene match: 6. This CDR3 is CAWTRTSVGTDTQYF. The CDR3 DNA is TGTGCCTGGACTCGGACTAGCGTGGGCACAGATACGCAGTATTTT.

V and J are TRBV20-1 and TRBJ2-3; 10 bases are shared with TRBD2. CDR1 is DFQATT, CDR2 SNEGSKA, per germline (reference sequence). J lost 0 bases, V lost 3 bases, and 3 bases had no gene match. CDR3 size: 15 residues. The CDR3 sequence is CSASGLAVSTDTQYF. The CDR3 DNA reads TGCAGTGCTAGTGGACTAGCGGTTAGCACAGATACGCAGTATTTT.

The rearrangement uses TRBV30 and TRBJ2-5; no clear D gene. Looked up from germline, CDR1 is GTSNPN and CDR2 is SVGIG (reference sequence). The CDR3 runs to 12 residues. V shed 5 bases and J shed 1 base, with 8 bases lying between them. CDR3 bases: TGTGCCTGGGGGCGCGGCCAAGAGACCCAGTACTTC. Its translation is CAWGRGQETQYF.

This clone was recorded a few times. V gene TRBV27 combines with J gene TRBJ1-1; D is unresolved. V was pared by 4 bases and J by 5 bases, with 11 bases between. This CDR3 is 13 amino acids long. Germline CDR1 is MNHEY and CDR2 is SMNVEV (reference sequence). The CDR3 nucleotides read TGTGCCAGCAGTTGGTCCGGGAAGACTGAAGCTTTCTTT. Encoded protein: CASSWSGKTEAFF.

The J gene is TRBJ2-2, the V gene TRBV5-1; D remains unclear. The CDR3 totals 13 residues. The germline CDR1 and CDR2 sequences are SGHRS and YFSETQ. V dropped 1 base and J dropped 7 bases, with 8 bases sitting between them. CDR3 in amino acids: CASSLLSGGELFF. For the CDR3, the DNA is TGCGCCAGCAGCTTGCTCTCGGGCGGGGAGCTGTTTTTT.

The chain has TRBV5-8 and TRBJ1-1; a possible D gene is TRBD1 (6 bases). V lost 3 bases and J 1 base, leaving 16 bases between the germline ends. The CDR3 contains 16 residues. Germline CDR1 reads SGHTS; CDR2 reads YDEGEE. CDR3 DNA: TGTGCCAGCAGCTCTACCCCGACAGGAGGGAACACTGAAGCTTTCTTT. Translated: CASSSTPTGGNTEAFF.

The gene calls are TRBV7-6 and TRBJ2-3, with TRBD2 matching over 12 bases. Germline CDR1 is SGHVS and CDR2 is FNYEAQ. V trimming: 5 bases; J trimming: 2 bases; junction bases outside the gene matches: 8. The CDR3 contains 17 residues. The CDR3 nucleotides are TGTGCCAGCAGCCAAGGACTAGCGGGGACTATCACAGATACGCAGTATTTT. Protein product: CASSQGLAGTITDTQYF.

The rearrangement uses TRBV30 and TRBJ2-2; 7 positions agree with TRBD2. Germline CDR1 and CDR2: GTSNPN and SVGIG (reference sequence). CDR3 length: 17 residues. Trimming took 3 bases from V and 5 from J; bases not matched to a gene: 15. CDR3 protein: CAWSPGKISGKTGELFF. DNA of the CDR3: TGTGCCTGGAGCCCTGGGAAGATCAGCGGGAAGACCGGGGAGCTGTTTTTT.

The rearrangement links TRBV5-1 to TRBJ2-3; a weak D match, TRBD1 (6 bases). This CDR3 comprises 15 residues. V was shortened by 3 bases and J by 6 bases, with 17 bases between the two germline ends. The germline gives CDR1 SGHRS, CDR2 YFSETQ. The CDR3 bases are TGCGCCAGCAGCTCTCCGGACAGTAATCCCGATACGCAGTATTTT. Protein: CASSSPDSNPDTQYF.

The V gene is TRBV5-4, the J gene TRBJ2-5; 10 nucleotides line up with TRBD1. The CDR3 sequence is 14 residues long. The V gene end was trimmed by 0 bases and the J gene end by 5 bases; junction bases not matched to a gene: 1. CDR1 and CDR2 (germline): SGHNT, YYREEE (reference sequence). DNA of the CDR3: TGTGCCAGCAGCTTGGGGACAGGGGGGGAGACCCAGTACTTC. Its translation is CASSLGTGGETQYF.

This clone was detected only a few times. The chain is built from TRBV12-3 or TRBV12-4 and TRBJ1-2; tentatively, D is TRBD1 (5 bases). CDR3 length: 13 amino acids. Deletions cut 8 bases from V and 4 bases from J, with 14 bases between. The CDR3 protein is CASARGSLYGYTF. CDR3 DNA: TGTGCCAGCGCCCGGGGGAGCCTCTATGGCTACACCTTC.

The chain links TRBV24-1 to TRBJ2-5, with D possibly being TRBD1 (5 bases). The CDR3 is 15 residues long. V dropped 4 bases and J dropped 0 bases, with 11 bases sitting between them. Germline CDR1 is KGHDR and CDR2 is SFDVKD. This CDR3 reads CATSDSTAYQETQYF. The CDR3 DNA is TGTGCCACCAGTGACTCGACAGCGTACCAAGAGACCCAGTACTTC.

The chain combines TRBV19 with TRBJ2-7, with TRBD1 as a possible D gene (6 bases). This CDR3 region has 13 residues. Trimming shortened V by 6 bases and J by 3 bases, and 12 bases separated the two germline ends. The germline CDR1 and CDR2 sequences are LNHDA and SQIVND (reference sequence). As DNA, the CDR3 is TGTGCCAGTAGCCGGCGGACAGTCTACGAGCAGTACTTC. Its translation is CASSRRTVYEQYF.

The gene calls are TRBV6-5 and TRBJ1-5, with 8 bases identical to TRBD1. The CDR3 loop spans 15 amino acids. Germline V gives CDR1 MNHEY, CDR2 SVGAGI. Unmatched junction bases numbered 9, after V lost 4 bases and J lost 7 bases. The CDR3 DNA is TGTGCCAGCAGTTTCGACAGGGGAGGAGGACAGCCCCAGCATTTT. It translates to CASSFDRGGGQPQHF.

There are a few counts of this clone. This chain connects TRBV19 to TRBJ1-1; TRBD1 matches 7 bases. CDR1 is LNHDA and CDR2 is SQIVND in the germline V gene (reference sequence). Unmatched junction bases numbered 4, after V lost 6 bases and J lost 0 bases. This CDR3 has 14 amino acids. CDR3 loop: CASRDRYMNTEAFF. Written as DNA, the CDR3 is TGTGCCAGTAGGGACAGGTACATGAACACTGAAGCTTTCTTT.

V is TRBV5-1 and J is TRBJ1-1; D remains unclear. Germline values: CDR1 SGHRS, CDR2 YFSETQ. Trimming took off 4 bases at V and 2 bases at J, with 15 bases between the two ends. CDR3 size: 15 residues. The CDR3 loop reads CASSPFDPVNTEAFF. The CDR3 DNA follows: TGCGCCAGCAGCCCATTTGATCCGGTTAACACTGAAGCTTTCTTT.